This T cell receptor (beta chain) emerged from a study of blood T cell repertoires in COVID-19. About the research overall: Sites in the United States, Italy and Spain provided acute and convalescent COVID-19 samples.

Original methodology: Estimation of nucleated cell counts was performed using reference gene primer amplification. Profiling relied on immunoSEQ multiplex PCR, and the TCRdb table lists in-frame clones only, not all of them. That table furnishes V, J and clone size, whereas the DNA furnished D and trimming. The table includes about 480,000 clones, roughly nine tenths detected once. A Seattle source enrolled patients during active infection and followed them longitudinally. This CDR3 has 15 residues. Losses at the gene ends were 4 bases for V and 1 base for J; bases not matched to a gene: 4. Germline V gene lookup returns CDR1 SEHNR and CDR2 FQNEAQ (reference sequence).

Sequenced sample: peripheral blood. The chain combines TRBV7-9 with TRBJ1-1, with 9 bases lining up with TRBD1. This clonotype was sampled from a man aged 18-30 years with COVID-19, enrolled during active disease. CDR3 bases: TGTGCCAGCAGCTCCGGACAGGGGACGAACACTGAAGCTTTCTTT. The encoded protein is CASSSGQGTNTEAFF. Combining the CDR3 with reference TRBV7-9 and TRBJ1-1 gives the whole variable domain DTGVSQNPRHKITKRGQNVTFRCDPISEHNRLYWYRQTLGQGPEFLTYFQNEAQLEKSRLLSDRFSAERPKGSFSTLEIQRTEQGDSAMYLCASSSGQGTNTEAFFGQGTRLTVV.